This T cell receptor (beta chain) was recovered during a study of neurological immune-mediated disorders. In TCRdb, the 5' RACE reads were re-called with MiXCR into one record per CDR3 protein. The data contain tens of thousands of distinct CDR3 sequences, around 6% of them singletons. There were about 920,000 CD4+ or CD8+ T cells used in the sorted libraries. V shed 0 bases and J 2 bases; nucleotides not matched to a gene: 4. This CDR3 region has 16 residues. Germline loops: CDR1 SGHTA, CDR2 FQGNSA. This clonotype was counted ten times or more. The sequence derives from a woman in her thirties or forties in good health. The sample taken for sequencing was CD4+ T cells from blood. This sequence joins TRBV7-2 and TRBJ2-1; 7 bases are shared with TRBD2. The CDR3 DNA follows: TGTGCCAGCAGCTTAGCCGCGGGAGTGGCCTACAATGAGCAGTTCTTC. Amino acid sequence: CASSLAAGVAYNEQFF.